This TCR beta chain was recovered during a study of T cells in Graves' hyperthyroidism and ophthalmopathy. From RNA transcripts, TCR beta CDR3 regions were amplified. HTBI primers drove first-round RT-PCR of the TCR CDR3. TCRdb reprocessed the multiplex PCR reads via MiXCR and lists one record per CDR3 protein. The sample includes about 370,000 distinct CDR3 sequences, approximately 14% seen only once; the top ten take roughly 20%. Many counts were recorded for this clonotype. Antigen specificity is unknown. Germline CDR1 is MNHEY and CDR2 is SMNVEV (reference sequence). J gave up 6 bases and V 5 bases, and 6 bases lay outside the gene matches. The CDR3 spans 14 residues. Whole-study findings and limits: With a median lead of approximately 6.4 months before onset, the model predicted ophthalmopathy.

The sample taken for sequencing was blood. The V gene is TRBV27, the J gene TRBJ1-5; 8 bases line up with TRBD1. This receptor was identified in a woman aged 55-75 years with Graves' ophthalmopathy. CDR3 bases: TGTGCCAGCAGTCCGGGGACAGGAGGTCAGCCCCAGCATTTT. Its translation: CASSPGTGGQPQHF.